Each of the 14 T cell receptor beta chains below was sequenced from the same sample in a study of naive and memory T cell subsets. The beta constant-region primer was an equimolar mix of two oligonucleotides covering TRBC1 and TRBC2. Via MiXCR, TCRdb re-called the UMI-ligation and nested PCR reads, giving one row per CDR3 protein. The sample shows some 85,000 distinct CDR3 sequences, less than 15% of them seen only once. Material for sequencing was central memory CD4+ T cells from blood. The origin of the receptors is a human donor in good health.

This clonotype was detected many times. This sequence joins TRBV3-1 and TRBJ2-1; 8 bases are a match to TRBD2. Germline-derived CDR1 and CDR2 are LGHDT and YNNKEL (reference sequence). The CDR3 totals 15 residues. V was pared by 4 bases and J by 6 bases, with 8 bases of the junction left unmatched. CDR3 amino acids: CASSLKGTSLNEQFF. The CDR3, as DNA: TGTGCCAGCAGCCTAAAGGGGACTAGTCTCAATGAGCAGTTCTTC.

This sequence joins TRBV29-1 and TRBJ2-1; 7 bases map to TRBD1. The CDR3 totals 13 residues. V shed 7 bases and J 4 bases; nucleotides not matched to a gene: 7. In germline, CDR1 is SQVTM, CDR2 ANQGSEA. In DNA, the CDR3 is TGCAGCGGGCAGGGGGATTGGTACAATGAGCAGTTCTTC. This encodes CSGQGDWYNEQFF.

The chain combines TRBV7-8 with TRBJ1-2; perhaps TRBD1 as D (6 bases). CDR1 SGHVS and CDR2 FQNEAQ come from the germline V gene. The CDR3 has 15 amino acids. Trimming pared 3 bases from V and 2 bases from J, leaving 13 bases between. The CDR3: CASSFIRDINYGYTF. The CDR3 region has the DNA TGTGCCAGCAGCTTCATCAGGGACATCAACTATGGCTACACCTTC.

In its sample, this clonotype was seen a few times. The gene calls are TRBV20-1 and TRBJ1-1; D ambiguous. Germline values: CDR1 DFQATT, CDR2 SNEGSKA (reference sequence). The V gene lost 3 bases and the J gene lost 2 bases, with 13 bases spanning the gap. This CDR3 region has 14 residues. CDR3 residues: CSASPPTDNTEAFF. The DNA of the CDR3 is TGCAGTGCTAGCCCCCCGACGGACAACACTGAAGCTTTCTTT.

This clonotype was recorded a few times. The V call is TRBV12-3 or TRBV12-4, the J call TRBJ1-4; D is unclear. CDR3 length equals 11 residues. V lost 10 bases and J lost 5, with 8 bases in between. The CDR3: CATKENEKLFF. The CDR3 DNA reads TGTGCCACTAAGGAAAATGAAAAACTGTTTTTT.

This clonotype has ten or more counts. The chain recombines TRBV20-1 with TRBJ1-2; D remains ambiguous. V lost 3 bases and J 5 bases, leaving 7 bases between the germline ends. The CDR3 extends over 11 amino acids. The germline V gene encodes CDR1 DFQATT and CDR2 SNEGSKA (reference sequence). CDR3 DNA sequence: TGCAGTGCTAGTGTCCCTTATGGCTACACCTTC. This codes for CSASVPYGYTF.

Concerning this clonotype itself: An end of the junction differs from the germline gene, which may be a read error. V is TRBV4-2 and J is TRBJ1-5; no firm D call. The germline V gene has CDR1 LGHNA and CDR2 YNFKEQ. This CDR3 has 16 residues. The CDR3 coding sequence is TGTGCCAGCAGCCAAGGTAATTCCAGGAACAATCAGCCCCAGAATTTT. It encodes CASSQGNSRNNQPQNF.

This clonotype was counted between two and nine times. The chain links TRBV20-1 to TRBJ1-5; D is ambiguous. This CDR3 is 15 amino acids long. V lost 1 base and J lost 0, with 10 bases in between. Looked up from germline, CDR1 is DFQATT and CDR2 is SNEGSKA (reference sequence). The CDR3 reads CSARAGGFSNQPQHF. CDR3 nucleotides: TGCAGTGCTAGAGCCGGCGGATTTAGCAATCAGCCCCAGCATTTT.

Only a few counts were recorded for this clonotype. The genes are TRBV7-2 and TRBJ1-1; perhaps TRBD1 as D (5 bases). Germline loops: CDR1 SGHTA, CDR2 FQGNSA. The CDR3 spans 15 residues. V dropped 5 bases and J dropped 4 bases, with 17 bases sitting between them. The CDR3 sequence: CASSRRTPPLTEAFF. Written as DNA, the CDR3 is TGTGCCAGCAGCCGACGGACACCTCCCCTCACTGAAGCTTTCTTT.

This clonotype was seen a few times. The chain employs TRBV20-1 and TRBJ2-5; D gene unclear. CDR3 length: 14 amino acids. The V and J ends lost 1 base and 0 bases respectively, with 9 bases between them. Germline CDR1 reads DFQATT; CDR2 reads SNEGSKA (reference sequence). The CDR3 loop reads CSARVAGYQETQYF. The DNA for the CDR3 is TGCAGTGCTAGAGTCGCCGGGTACCAAGAGACCCAGTACTTC.

A few counts support this clonotype. This chain joins TRBV7-9 and TRBJ2-7, with 7 bases identical to TRBD2. The CDR3 contains 16 residues. Germline V gene lookup returns CDR1 SEHNR and CDR2 FQNEAQ (reference sequence). J gave up 2 bases and V 2 bases, and 9 bases lay outside the gene matches. This chain's CDR3 is CASSLSAGLAAYEQYF. Written as DNA, the CDR3 is TGTGCCAGCAGCTTATCGGCGGGGCTAGCGGCCTACGAGCAGTACTTC.

In this sample, this clonotype turned up many times. The V gene is TRBV20-1, the J gene TRBJ2-1; D possibly corresponds to TRBD2 (6 bases). There are 15 residues in the CDR3. In germline, CDR1 is DFQATT, CDR2 SNEGSKA (reference sequence). The V end lost 1 base, the J end lost 3 bases, and 13 bases lay between the germline ends. Written as DNA, the CDR3 is TGCAGTGCTAGAGGGGTTACGGGAGACTACAATGAGCAGTTCTTC. This gives the protein CSARGVTGDYNEQFF.

This clonotype occurred a few times. The missing conserved phenylalanine or tryptophan at the end of this CDR3 makes a read error likely. This rearrangement joins TRBV5-1 to TRBJ2-3; perhaps TRBD2 as D (5 bases). Trimming took 0 bases from V and 2 from J, leaving 7 bases between them. In germline, CDR1 is SGHRS, CDR2 YFSETQ. The CDR3 sequence is 14 residues long. CDR3 bases: TGCGCCAGCAGCTTGGGTAGCGACACAGATACGCAGTATTTG. This codes for CASSLGSDTDTQYL.

This clonotype was counted only a few times. V gene TRBV9 combines with J gene TRBJ2-5; no firm D call. Between the trimmed V and J ends, which lost 0 bases and 2 bases, there was a span of 11 bases. The CDR3 has 15 amino acids. The germline V gene has CDR1 SGDLS and CDR2 YYNGEE. The CDR3 nucleotides read TGTGCCAGCAGCGTAGAACTGGCGAAACAAGAGACCCAGTACTTC. It translates to CASSVELAKQETQYF. Full variable domain (rest looked up from reference TRBV9 and TRBJ2-5): DSGVTQTPKHLITATGQRVTLRCSPRSGDLSVYWYQQSLDQGLQFLIQYYNGEERAKGNILERFSAQQFPDLHSELNLSSLELGDSALYFCASSVELAKQETQYFGPGTRLLVL.